A single TCR beta chain is shown here with its context. This clone appeared once. Its antigen remains undetermined. Base quality data are lacking; no much larger clone is found one base away. The data originate from a study of PD-L1 blockade in urothelial cancer (dated 2017 in TCRdb). For the wider study: Therapy was started in the mid-2010s for all patients, and atezolizumab 1,200 mg was administered intravenously every 3 weeks. About 90% of the roughly 29 patients were males with bladder-origin urothelial cancer, and about two thirds of the roughly 30 reported a prior smoking history. Patients had an ECOG performance status of 0 or 1 and had received between 0 and 3 prior chemotherapy regimens. Blood samples were analyzed 3 weeks after the start of treatment (second dose) and 6 weeks after the start of treatment. Blood samples gave a median of 141,255 T cells and some 83,000 unique TCRs, with a median clonality of approximately 0.08. An exploratory multi-omic analysis was conducted of the somatic, immune and clinical correlates of response to PD-L1 blockade with atezolizumab in urothelial cancer. Pretreatment tumor samples, along with matched peripheral blood serially collected before and after atezolizumab treatment, were subjected to TCR sequencing. Durable clinical benefit was defined as a progression-free survival longer than 6 months, and TCR features were additionally tested against progression-free survival and overall survival. In the same patients, whole exome sequencing and RNA sequencing of pretreatment tumors were performed in addition to TCR sequencing. Ten or so patients reached durable clinical benefit, while around 19 patients did not. Pretreatment blood TCR-seq was available for 27 to 30 patients, at least one posttreatment blood collection was obtained for 25 or so patients, and tumor TCR-seq was available for 25 or so patients.

Study-wide conclusions, independent of this receptor: A pretreatment peripheral blood TCR clonality below the median was linked to improved progression-free and overall survival. Greater expansion of tumor-associated TCR clones in peripheral blood 3 weeks after the start of treatment was observed in patients with durable benefit (n of about 20, p = 0.022). Small sample size (n of about 30) and many exploratory analyses mean the results are intended to be hypothesis-generating.

The time point label, as the study defines it: pretreatment peripheral blood. The cohort comprised approximately 30 patients with locally advanced or metastatic urothelial carcinoma treated at Memorial Sloan Kettering on a trial protocol. Peripheral blood mononuclear cells were collected pretreatment and during treatment, with between 1 and 8 total time points obtained per patient. The Qiagen DNeasy Blood extraction kit was used to purify genomic DNA from total PBMCs and tumor samples. PBMCs were collected pretreatment and during treatment and were isolated and stored as previously described. Synthetic TCR analog templates were spiked into each PCR so that absolute template abundance could be estimated from read counts. The immunoSEQ assay was used to amplify TCRbeta CDR3 regions from genomic DNA with bias-controlled V and J gene primers. Rearranged TCRbeta segments were sequenced at approximately 20X coverage. As for the authors' bioinformatics: Sequencing errors were corrected by clustering, and CDR3s were annotated against IMGT so that V, D and J genes could be assigned. Downstream analyses used only productive TCRbeta rearrangements, leaving out any out-of-frame or stop-codon sequences. Clonality was calculated as one minus the Shannon entropy normalized by the log of the number of unique productive sequences. Clones differing between time points or between blood and tumor were identified using Fisher's exact test with Benjamini-Hochberg correction, with an adjusted p below 0.01 applied as the threshold. In TCRdb, the immuneACCESS table is reduced to in-frame sequences with V and J assigned. These tables do not hold every clone; where another copy was compared, an unresolved V gene accounts for under half, and the others remain unexplained. V, J and clone size derive from that table, while D and trimming were established from the DNA sequence. For this sample the table gives roughly 52,000 clones, of which around 84% were detected only once. Approximately 1.4% of the sample rests with the top ten.

The TCR comes from a man aged 50 to 60 with urothelial cancer. Here the sequenced sample was PBMCs, taken around atezolizumab (anti-PD-L1) treatment.

CDR3 protein: CASSYPTSGSSYEQYF. The bases read TGTGCCAGCAGTTACCCGACTAGCGGGAGTTCCTACGAGCAGTACTTC. The chain joins TRBV6-6 to TRBJ2-7; 12 middle bases align to TRBD2. Reading from cysteine to phenylalanine, the CDR3 counts 16 amino acids. Here the CDR3 DNA is all that survives: 48 bases in frame from base 1. Unmatched junction bases come to 3, with V trimmed by 2 bases and J by 1 base. CDR1 and CDR2, looked up from the germline V gene (reference sequence), are MNHNY and SVGAGI.